These T cell receptor beta chains were read from a single sample in a study of T cells in Graves' hyperthyroidism and ophthalmopathy. Each CDR3 protein is one row after TCRdb ran MiXCR on the multiplex PCR reads. The sample records 500,000 to 600,000 distinct CDR3 sequences, over 15% being singletons. Material for sequencing was blood. Every receptor here comes from a woman under 30 with Graves' hyperthyroidism. Both conserved end residues are part of each CDR3.

V: TRBV5-5; length: 15; CDR3: CASSAGTGVTYEQHF
V: TRBV10-2; length: 14; CDR3: CASSATHSNQPQHF
V: TRBV11-3; length: 14; CDR3: CASSLEPYTGELFF
V: TRBV28; length: 14; CDR3: CASSQGGPNYGYTF
V: TRBV6-2/TRBV6-3; length: 15; CDR3: CASSYSIARNYSYTF
V: TRBV7-2; length: 14; CDR3: CASSLSQGGYGYTF
V: TRBV24-1; length: 15; CDR3: CATSAETSAQETQYF
V: TRBV29-1; length: 13; CDR3: CSVGTSGGGEQYF
V: TRBV6-2/TRBV6-3; length: 16; CDR3: CASSTQGFSGANVLTF
V: TRBV3-1; length: 16; CDR3: CASSPTRRGVSETQYF
V: TRBV13; length: 14; CDR3: CASSLGPGLYEQYF
V: TRBV7-9; length: 12; CDR3: CASSLRTEGYTF
V: TRBV9; length: 18; CDR3: CASSPPVRTGPANYGYTF
V: TRBV6-1; length: 14; CDR3: CASTRGGSGNTIYF
V: TRBV19; length: 14; CDR3: CASSQGLVDYEQYF
V: TRBV28; length: 14; CDR3: CASSLQEGQETQYF
V: TRBV20-1; length: 14; CDR3: CSARTGTGGDGYTF
V: TRBV2; length: 13; CDR3: CASSDRTTQPQHF
V: TRBV5-1; length: 13; CDR3: CATRQTSYNEQFF
V: TRBV2; length: 11; CDR3: CATQSFTEAFF
V: TRBV18; length: 14; CDR3: CASSTGLAKNIQYF
V: TRBV6-1; length: 17; CDR3: CASSPGLAGAYTGELFF
V: TRBV5-6; length: 16; CDR3: CASSLRTSGRIREQYF
V: TRBV2; length: 14; CDR3: CASMVQPQNEKLFF
V: TRBV6-1; length: 16; CDR3: CASSEPSGKSTDTQYF
V: TRBV20-1; length: 13; CDR3: CSARAGGTETQYF
V: TRBV2; length: 14; CDR3: CASSFLALKDEQFF
V: TRBV6-1; length: 16; CDR3: CASSPSLAGGLNEQFF
V: TRBV7-2; length: 13; CDR3: CASRQGIIDEQYF
V: TRBV12-3/TRBV12-4; length: 15; CDR3: CASSLVGRGGGEQFF